The clone carrying this T cell receptor (beta chain) turned up a few times. These data originate in a study of early T cells in non-severe SARS-CoV-2 infection. In TCRdb, the 5' RACE reads were re-called with MiXCR into one record per CDR3 protein. In the table there are some 61,000 distinct CDR3 sequences, approximately 10% of which are singletons. The germline V gene encodes CDR1 SEHNR and CDR2 FQNEAQ (reference sequence). The CDR3 sequence is 18 residues long. Trimming took off 5 bases at V and 0 bases at J, with 22 bases between the two ends. The chain uses TRBV7-9 and TRBJ2-5; perhaps TRBD2 as D (6 bases). The sequence derives from an adult who was a healthcare worker with PCR-confirmed SARS-CoV-2 infection or an uninfected control (not recorded which). Sequencing was performed on whole blood, taken at baseline. The CDR3 loop reads CASSPLATGTSYQETQYF. The CDR3 nucleotides read TGTGCCAGCAGCCCCCTAGCCACCGGGACTTCGTACCAAGAGACCCAGTACTTC.